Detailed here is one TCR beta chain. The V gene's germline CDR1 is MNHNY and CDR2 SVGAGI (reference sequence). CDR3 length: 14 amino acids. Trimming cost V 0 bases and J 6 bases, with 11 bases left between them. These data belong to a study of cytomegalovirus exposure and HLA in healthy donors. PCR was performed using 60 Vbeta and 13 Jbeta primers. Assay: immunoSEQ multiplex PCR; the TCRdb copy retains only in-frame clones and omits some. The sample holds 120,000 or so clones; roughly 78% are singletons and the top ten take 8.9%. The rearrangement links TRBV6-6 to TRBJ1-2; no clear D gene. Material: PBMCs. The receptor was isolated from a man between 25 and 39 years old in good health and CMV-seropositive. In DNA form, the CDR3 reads TGTGCCAGCAGTTACTCAGTGAAGGGAGATGGCTACACCTTC. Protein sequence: CASSYSVKGDGYTF.